The 12 T cell receptor beta chains reported below all come from one sample, sequenced in a study of naive and memory T cell subsets. An equimolar mix of two oligonucleotides served as the beta constant-region primer for TRBC1 and TRBC2. The ligated cDNA underwent four PCR rounds using SP2 and nested alpha and beta constant-region primers. TCRdb reprocessed the UMI-ligation and nested PCR reads via MiXCR and lists one record per CDR3 protein. The sample has under 150,000 distinct CDR3 sequences; approximately 20% are singletons. These receptors are not linked to any known antigen. General observations from the study: A few larger clonotypes appeared in naive repertoires, especially CD8, possibly memory cells re-expressing CD45RA.

Material for sequencing was naive CD8+ T cells from blood. These receptors all stem from a human donor in good health.

The rearrangement joins TRBV20-1 to TRBJ2-3, with D possibly matching TRBD2 (6 bases). This CDR3 contains 16 residues. V gave up 1 base and J gave up 5 bases, with 19 bases separating them. Germline V gene data show CDR1 as DFQATT and CDR2 as SNEGSKA (reference sequence). DNA of the CDR3: TGCAGTGCTAGAGGGATTGTGGGACTTGAAGTAGATACGCAGTATTTT. This gives the protein CSARGIVGLEVDTQYF.

This clonotype was counted between two and nine times. The chain is built from TRBV28 and TRBJ1-1; 12 nucleotides match TRBD1. The germline CDR1 and CDR2 sequences are MDHEN and SYDVKM. CDR3 size: 17 residues. After removal of 0 bases from V and 5 bases from J, the junction contained 7 bases not matched to a gene. This CDR3 reads CASSLWGQGALGTEAFF. Written as DNA, the CDR3 is TGTGCCAGCAGTTTATGGGGACAGGGGGCATTGGGAACTGAAGCTTTCTTT.

V is TRBV4-1 and J is TRBJ1-1; D is uncertain. CDR1 and CDR2 (germline): MGHRA, YSYEKL. Trimming left V 1 base short and J 1 base short, with 10 bases between. The length of the CDR3 is 15 residues. The CDR3 here is CASSQGYRTNTEAFF. In nucleotides, the CDR3 is TGCGCCAGCAGCCAAGGTTACAGAACGAACACTGAAGCTTTCTTT.

The genes are TRBV7-2 and TRBJ2-2; TRBD1 is a possible D gene (6 bases). The CDR3 spans 12 residues. V was pared by 8 bases and J by 6 bases, with 10 bases between. Per germline, CDR1 SGHTA and CDR2 FQGNSA. The DNA for the CDR3 is TGTGCCAGCCGAACAGGGTCCGGGGAGCTGTTTTTT. Translated: CASRTGSGELFF.

This clonotype has only a few counts. This chain connects TRBV6-5 to TRBJ2-3, with no clear D. Trimming removed 2 bases from V and 4 bases from J, with 7 bases in between. CDR1 and CDR2 (germline): MNHEY, SVGAGI. The CDR3 runs to 13 residues. The CDR3 nucleotides read TGTGCCAGCAGTTACAACGCGGCAGATACGCAGTATTTT. This sequence encodes CASSYNAADTQYF.

This chain uses TRBV13 with TRBJ2-3; D is unclear. The CDR3 runs to 15 residues. Germline V lookup: CDR1 PRHDT, CDR2 FYEKMQ (reference sequence). The ends were cut back, 1 base at V and 2 bases at J, with 10 bases in the middle. In DNA form, the CDR3 reads TGTGCCAGCAGCTTAGTAGTCGGGTCCACAGATACGCAGTATTTT. Translation: CASSLVVGSTDTQYF.

The rearrangement links TRBV27 to TRBJ2-5; D ambiguous. CDR3 length equals 13 residues. Germline V lookup: CDR1 MNHEY, CDR2 SMNVEV (reference sequence). The V end was cut by 5 bases, the J end by 5 bases, with 12 bases between. The CDR3 nucleotides are TGTGCCAGCAGTCTCTGGATGAGGGAGACCCAGTACTTC. It encodes CASSLWMRETQYF.

The table lists this clonotype with a few counts. The chain recombines TRBV7-9 with TRBJ1-1; no reliable D call. The V gene lost 5 bases and the J gene lost 10 bases, with 20 bases spanning the gap. Germline CDR1 SEHNR, CDR2 FQNEAQ (reference sequence). This CDR3 has 14 residues. This CDR3 reads CASSLYQDPKGAFF. The CDR3 DNA reads as TGTGCCAGCAGCCTATATCAAGACCCCAAGGGAGCTTTCTTT.

This clonotype was observed a few times. This chain's CDR3 is CASSSGLAGGVIGTGELFF. DNA for the CDR3: TGTGCCAGCAGTTCCGGACTAGCGGGAGGGGTTATTGGCACCGGGGAGCTGTTTTTT. The chain links TRBV28 to TRBJ2-2, with 15 bases lining up with TRBD2. The CDR3 runs to 19 residues. Looked up from germline, CDR1 is MDHEN and CDR2 is SYDVKM. V lost 4 bases, J lost 4 bases, and 10 bases stayed unmatched.

The V call is TRBV4-3, the J call TRBJ2-1; 12 nucleotides align to TRBD2. Germline lookup yields CDR1 LGHNA and CDR2 YSLEER. CDR3 length: 15 residues. The V and J ends lost 1 base and 9 bases, in that order; junction bases with no gene match: 4. The CDR3 region is CASSQGLAGAGEQFF. CDR3 sequence (DNA): TGCGCCAGCAGCCAAGGACTAGCGGGAGCCGGTGAGCAGTTCTTC.

In its sample, this clonotype was seen many times. CDR3 loop: CSVEHKSFYGYTF. The CDR3 DNA reads TGCAGCGTTGAACATAAGAGCTTCTATGGCTACACCTTC. V is TRBV29-1 and J is TRBJ1-2, with no clear D. V was shortened by 2 bases and J by 4 bases, with 11 bases between the two germline ends. In germline, CDR1 is SQVTM, CDR2 ANQGSEA. The CDR3 is made up of 13 amino acids.

The V gene is TRBV20-1, the J gene TRBJ2-7; D is possibly TRBD2 (6 bases). The germline gives CDR1 DFQATT, CDR2 SNEGSKA (reference sequence). The length of the CDR3 is 13 residues. Trimming took 2 bases from V and 1 from J, leaving 9 bases between them. The CDR3 spells CSARYLASYEQYF. Here the CDR3 DNA reads TGCAGTGCTAGATATCTAGCGTCCTACGAGCAGTACTTC.